The entry below gives a single T cell receptor beta chain sequence along with its context. CDR3 length: 15 amino acids. The V end lost 6 bases, the J end lost 5 bases, and 17 bases lay between the germline ends. CDR1 and CDR2 (germline): MNHNS, SASEGT. PCR involved 60 Vbeta and 13 Jbeta primers. The table came from immunoSEQ multiplex PCR; TCRdb's copy has only in-frame clones and leaves some out. The sample has some 67,000 clones, roughly 80% seen once. This sample was taken from a study of cytomegalovirus exposure and HLA in healthy donors. Sequences were obtained from PBMCs. The chain uses TRBV6-1 and TRBJ2-1; perhaps TRBD1 as D (6 bases). This TCR came from a woman aged 25-40 years in good health and CMV-seronegative. The CDR3 DNA reads as TGTGCCAGCAGGAGGACAGCTTACAATAACAATGAGCAGTTCTTC. It is translated as CASRRTAYNNNEQFF.